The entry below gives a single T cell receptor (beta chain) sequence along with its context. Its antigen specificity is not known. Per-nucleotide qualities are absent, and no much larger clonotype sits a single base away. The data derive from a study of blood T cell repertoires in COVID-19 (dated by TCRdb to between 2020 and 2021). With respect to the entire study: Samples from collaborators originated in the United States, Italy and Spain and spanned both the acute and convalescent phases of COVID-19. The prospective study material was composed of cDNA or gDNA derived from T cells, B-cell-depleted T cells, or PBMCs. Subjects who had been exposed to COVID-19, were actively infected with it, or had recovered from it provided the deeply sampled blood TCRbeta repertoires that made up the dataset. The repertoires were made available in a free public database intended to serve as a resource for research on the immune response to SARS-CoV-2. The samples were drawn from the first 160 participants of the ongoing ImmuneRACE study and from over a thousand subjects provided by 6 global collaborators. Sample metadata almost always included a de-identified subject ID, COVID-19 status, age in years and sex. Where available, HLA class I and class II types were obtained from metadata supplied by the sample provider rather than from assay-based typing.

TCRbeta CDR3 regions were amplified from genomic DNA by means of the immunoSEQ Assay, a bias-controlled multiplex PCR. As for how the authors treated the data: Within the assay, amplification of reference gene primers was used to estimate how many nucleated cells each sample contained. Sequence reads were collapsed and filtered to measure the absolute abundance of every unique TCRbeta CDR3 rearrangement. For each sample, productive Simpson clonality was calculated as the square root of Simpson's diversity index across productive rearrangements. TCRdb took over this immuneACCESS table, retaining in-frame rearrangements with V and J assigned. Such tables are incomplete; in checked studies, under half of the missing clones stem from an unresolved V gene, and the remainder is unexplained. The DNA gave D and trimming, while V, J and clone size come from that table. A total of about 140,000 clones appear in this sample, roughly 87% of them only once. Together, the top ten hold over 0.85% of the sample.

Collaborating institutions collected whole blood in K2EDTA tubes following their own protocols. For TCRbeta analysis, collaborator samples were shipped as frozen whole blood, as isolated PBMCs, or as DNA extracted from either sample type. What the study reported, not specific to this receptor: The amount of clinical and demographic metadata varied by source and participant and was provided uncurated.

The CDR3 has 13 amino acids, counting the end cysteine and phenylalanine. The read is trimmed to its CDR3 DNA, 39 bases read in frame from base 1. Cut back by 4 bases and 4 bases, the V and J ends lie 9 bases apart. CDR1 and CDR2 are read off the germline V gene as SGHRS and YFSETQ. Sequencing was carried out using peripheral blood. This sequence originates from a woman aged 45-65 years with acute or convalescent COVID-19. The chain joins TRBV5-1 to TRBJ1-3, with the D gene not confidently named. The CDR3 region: CASSPRSGNTIYF. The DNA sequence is TGCGCCAGCAGCCCGCGATCCGGAAACACCATATATTTT.